This passage covers 2 T cell receptor beta chains from one sample sequenced in a study of response to subunit inactivated influenza vaccine. In TCRdb, the RT-PCR reads were re-called with MiXCR into one record per CDR3 protein. The data hold more than 450,000 distinct CDR3 sequences, with 6.5% to 8% observed a single time. This sample comprised PBMCs from blood, obtained roughly 24 months after vaccination. The receptors originated from a man aged 50 to 69 who received an inactivated influenza vaccine.

CDR3 DNA: TGTGCCATCAGTCCGGATCCCTACGAGCAGTACTTC. This codes for CAISPDPYEQYF. J is TRBJ2-7 and V is TRBV10-3; D remains ambiguous. CDR1 and CDR2 from the germline V gene are ENHRY and SYGVKD. Trimming removed 5 bases at V and 2 bases at J, with 7 bases between. The CDR3 contains 12 residues.

The chain recombines TRBV7-3 with TRBJ2-3, with 10 bases lining up with TRBD2. CDR1 and CDR2 (germline): SGHTA, FQGTGA. V lost 3 bases, J lost 2 bases, and 5 bases stayed unmatched. The CDR3 loop spans 16 amino acids. CDR3 loop: CASSFSSGRATDTQYF. CDR3 sequence (DNA): TGTGCCAGCAGCTTTTCGAGCGGGAGGGCCACAGATACGCAGTATTTT.